The 6 T cell receptor beta chains given below trace back to one sample, sequenced in a study of blood T cell repertoires in COVID-19. The table came from immunoSEQ multiplex PCR; TCRdb's copy has only in-frame clones and leaves some out. The sample holds about 110,000 clones, approximately 81% seen once. The sequencing sample was made of peripheral blood. These receptors were collected from a man between 35 and 55 years old with acute or convalescent COVID-19.

J is TRBJ2-1 and V is TRBV4-3; no definite D call. The germline CDR1 and CDR2 sequences are LGHNA and YSLEER. Trimming pared 5 bases from V and 4 bases from J, leaving 9 bases between. This CDR3 region has 13 residues. The CDR3 sequence: CASSYGRYNEQFF. DNA of the CDR3: TGCGCCAGCAGCTATGGTCGGTACAATGAGCAGTTCTTC.

V is TRBV19 and J is TRBJ2-1, with D possibly matching TRBD2 (7 bases). V gave up 5 bases and J gave up 5 bases, with 19 bases separating them. Germline CDR1 is LNHDA and CDR2 is SQIVND (reference sequence). The CDR3 loop spans 16 amino acids. CDR3 sequence reads: CASSPPSAGANNEQFF. CDR3 bases: TGTGCCAGTAGTCCCCCATCGGCGGGGGCCAACAATGAGCAGTTCTTC.

V and J are TRBV10-3 and TRBJ2-5; tentatively, D is TRBD2 (5 bases). This CDR3 region has 14 residues. In germline, CDR1 is ENHRY, CDR2 SYGVKD. The V end was cut by 0 bases, the J end by 5 bases, with 10 bases between. Here the CDR3 reads CAISESVGEETQYF. The CDR3 nucleotides read TGTGCCATCAGTGAGTCGGTTGGGGAGGAGACCCAGTACTTC.

This chain connects TRBV5-1 to TRBJ1-2; tentatively, D is TRBD1 (6 bases). This CDR3 contains 13 residues. CDR1 is SGHRS and CDR2 is YFSETQ in the germline V gene. V lost 2 bases, J lost 8 bases, and 13 bases lay in between. CDR3 sequence: CASSFGTRSGYTF. The CDR3 DNA is TGCGCCAGCAGCTTCGGGACACGGAGCGGCTACACCTTC. The complete variable domain, with remaining parts taken from reference TRBV5-1 and TRBJ1-2, reads KAGVTQTPRYLIKTRGQQVTLSCSPISGHRSVSWYQQTPGQGLQFLFEYFSETQRNKGNFPGRFSGRQFSNSRSEMNVSTLELGDSALYLCASSFGTRSGYTFGSGTRLTVV.

The chain's CDR3 is CASSLRDSTDTQYF. The DNA for the CDR3 is TGCGCCAGCAGCCTTCGGGACTCCACAGATACGCAGTATTTT. This chain joins TRBV4-1 and TRBJ2-3, with TRBD2 as a possible D gene (6 bases). CDR3 length equals 14 residues. Trimming shortened V by 4 bases and J by 2 bases, and 10 bases separated the two germline ends. The germline V gene has CDR1 MGHRA and CDR2 YSYEKL.

The chain carries TRBV19 and TRBJ2-7; weak D call: TRBD1 (5 bases). V was cut by 6 bases and J by 2 bases, with 17 bases left in between. This CDR3 is 15 amino acids long. Germline V gene sequence: CDR1 LNHDA, CDR2 SQIVND (reference sequence). The DNA for the CDR3 is TGTGCCAGTAGCCCAGACAGAAGAAGTGCCTACGAGCAGTACTTC. Its protein product is CASSPDRRSAYEQYF.